This is a list of T cell receptor beta chains from one sample in a study of T cell responses to AZD1222 COVID-19 vaccine. Sequencing was performed with immunoSEQ multiplex PCR; in TCRdb, only in-frame clones are kept and a portion is missing. The data show some 80,000 clones, with roughly 87% seen just once and approximately 4.7% held by the top ten. The material was peripheral blood, obtained on day 0 of MenACWY control vaccination. The receptors here all came from an adult in good health. CDR3s include the opening cysteine and the closing phenylalanine or tryptophan. The D gene is left open where the match is weak. Some rows mark clone size as missing; the rest say once, few, many or name a class of expanded clone.

D gene	V gene	CDR3 length	J gene	clone size	CDR3 DNA	CDR3 protein
TRBD1	TRBV28	12	TRBJ1-1	NA	TGTGCCAGCAGTGCGACAGGGTTAGATGCTTTCTTT	CASSATGLDAFF
TRBD1	TRBV14	15	TRBJ1-1	once	TGTGCCAGCAGCACCCAAGGACAGGGGGAAACTGAAGCTTTCTTT	CASSTQGQGETEAFF
TRBD1	TRBV7-2	16	TRBJ1-3	NA	TGTGCCAGCAGCTTAGATCAGGGGGCGACTGGAAACACCATATATTTT	CASSLDQGATGNTIYF
TRBD1	TRBV2	15	TRBJ2-7	NA	TGTGCCAGCAGTCCACAGGGGCTATCTACCTACGAGCAGTACTTC	CASSPQGLSTYEQYF
NA	TRBV5-1	16	TRBJ2-7	NA	TGCGCCAGCAGCCGGTGGGCGGCAGTCGGTACCTACGAGCAGTACTTC	CASSRWAAVGTYEQYF
TRBD2	TRBV27	14	TRBJ2-7	once	TGTGCCAGCAGTTCTACTAGCGGGGTCGACGAGCAGTACTTC	CASSSTSGVDEQYF
NA	TRBV7-9	15	TRBJ1-1	NA	TGTGCCAGCAGCTTAGGGGGTTTGCTGAACACTGAAGCTTTCTTT	CASSLGGLLNTEAFF
NA	TRBV18	14	TRBJ1-4	NA	TGTGCCAGCTCCCACGGGACTCGTAATGAAAAACTGTTTTTT	CASSHGTRNEKLFF
TRBD2	TRBV6-5	15	TRBJ2-3	NA	TGTGCCAGCAGTTACGAGCGGGGAGTTTCAGATACGCAGTATTTT	CASSYERGVSDTQYF
TRBD1	TRBV14	15	TRBJ1-2	NA	TGTGCCAGCAGCCAAGTTCCGGGACAGGCCTATGGCTACACCTTC	CASSQVPGQAYGYTF
TRBD1	TRBV12-3/TRBV12-4	13	TRBJ1-1	NA	TGTGCCAGCACTTGGACAGGGACTGCTGAAGCTTTCTTT	CASTWTGTAEAFF